The clone carrying this T cell receptor (beta chain) was observed many times. Its antigen is currently unknown. TCRdb called the 5' RACE reads again in MiXCR, with one record for every CDR3 protein. This table holds tens of thousands of distinct CDR3 sequences, less than 4% found once. This entry is derived from a study of neurological immune-mediated disorders. Broader study findings: Phylogenetic grouping put 18 of 34 multiple sclerosis patients' repertoires into one related-CDR3 cluster, a possible signature.

This CDR3 is built from 15 residues. V shed 4 bases, J shed 6 bases, and the junction held 4 bases outside the gene matches. Germline V lookup: CDR1 SGHVS, CDR2 FQNEAQ. Sequencing used PBMCs. The sequence came from a woman aged 50 to 65 with multiple sclerosis. The chain employs TRBV7-8 and TRBJ1-5; 12 nucleotides align to TRBD1. CDR3 nucleotide sequence: TGTGCCAGCAGCTCGGGACAGGGGGCCGGTCAGCCCCAGCATTTT. Its translation: CASSSGQGAGQPQHF.